These 23 T cell receptor beta chains originate from one sample sequenced in a study of T-cell reconstitution after alpha-beta-depleted transplantation in children. Using unique molecular identifiers, the investigators prepared the TCRbeta library. TCRdb itself ran the PCR reads through MiXCR, one entry per CDR3 protein. This sample carries around 110,000 distinct CDR3 sequences, 10% to 13% of them seen once, and the ten largest clones take about 34%. The sequenced sample was PBMCs, obtained before TCRalphabeta/CD19-depleted stem cell transplant. The receptors were sampled from a boy aged 2 to 9 with acute lymphoblastic leukemia, due to receive a stem cell transplant.

This clonotype showed up many times. The gene calls are TRBV7-2 and TRBJ2-7; possibly TRBD2 for D (5 bases). Per the germline V gene, CDR1 is SGHTA and CDR2 is FQGNSA. The CDR3 is made up of 11 amino acids. Trimming cost V 5 bases and J 9 bases, with 11 bases left between them. CDR3 sequence (DNA): TGTGCCAGCAGCCTATCCGGGGTGCAGTACTTC. Translated: CASSLSGVQYF.

V gene TRBV5-1 combines with J gene TRBJ2-1; D may match TRBD1 or TRBD2 (5 bases each). The CDR3 runs to 15 residues. V lost 0 bases, J lost 6 bases, and 13 bases lay in between. The germline V gene encodes CDR1 SGHRS and CDR2 YFSETQ. DNA for the CDR3: TGCGCCAGCAGCTTGGCTGCAGGGACCCGCAATGAGCAGTTCTTC. Translating it yields CASSLAAGTRNEQFF.

This clonotype was seen only a few times. Here the CDR3 DNA reads TGCGCCAGCTCCGCCCTTACTAGCACAGATACGCAGTATTTT. Residues: CASSALTSTDTQYF. V is TRBV5-1 and J is TRBJ2-3, with no clear D. Germline-derived CDR1 and CDR2 are SGHRS and YFSETQ. The CDR3 is 14 amino acids. Trimming cost V 7 bases and J 0 bases, with 12 bases left between them.

This rearrangement joins TRBV15 to TRBJ2-4; D is ambiguous. V was cut by 4 bases and J by 6 bases, with 13 bases left in between. Germline CDR1 LNHNV, CDR2 YYDKDF (reference sequence). There are 14 residues in the CDR3. The CDR3 DNA follows: TGTGCCACCAGCACGCCGAGGACCGTAAACATTCAGTACTTC. As protein: CATSTPRTVNIQYF. Complete variable domain (other parts from reference TRBV15 and TRBJ2-4): DAMVIQNPRYQVTQFGKPVTLSCSQTLNHNVMYWYQQKSSQAPKLLFHYYDKDFNNEADTPDNFQSRRPNTSFCFLDIRSPGLGDTAMYLCATSTPRTVNIQYFGAGTRLSVL.

The genes are TRBV4-2 and TRBJ2-7, with 11 nucleotides matching TRBD2. Trimming at V came to 4 bases and at J to 1 base, leaving 9 bases not matched to a gene. The CDR3 is 17 amino acids. CDR1 LGHNA and CDR2 YNFKEQ come from the germline V gene. CDR3 sequence reads: CASSLGMGTSGSYEQYF. The CDR3 nucleotides read TGTGCCAGCAGCCTCGGGATGGGGACTAGCGGTTCCTACGAGCAGTACTTC.

This clonotype was observed a handful of times. The V and J genes are TRBV21-1 and TRBJ1-1. TRBV21-1 is annotated as a pseudogene. This CDR3 has 12 residues. CDR3 nucleotides: TGTGCCAGCAGCAGATTCGACAGTGAAGCTTTCTTT. It is translated as CASSRFDSEAFF.

This chain links TRBV12-3 or TRBV12-4 with TRBJ2-7; 9 positions agree with TRBD2. CDR3 length: 17 amino acids. The trim removed 4 bases at V and 2 bases at J, leaving 12 bases unmatched. CDR3 amino acids: CASSYKGGGRAPYEQYF. The DNA for the CDR3 is TGTGCCAGCAGTTATAAAGGCGGCGGGAGGGCCCCCTACGAGCAGTACTTC.

The chain combines TRBV7-6 with TRBJ2-7; 7 positions agree with TRBD2. The V segment lost 5 bases and the J segment 5 bases; nucleotides outside the gene matches: 12. Germline CDR1 reads SGHVS; CDR2 reads FNYEAQ. This CDR3 has 15 residues. The CDR3 protein is CASSQGSGRVDEQYF. The CDR3, as DNA: TGTGCCAGCAGCCAGGGCTCAGGGAGGGTAGACGAGCAGTACTTC.

This clonotype was counted only a few times. As DNA, the CDR3 is TGTGCCAGCGAAGAACCCCCTAGCGGGAGGGCCGGAGAGACCCAGTACTTC. Its translation: CASEEPPSGRAGETQYF. The V call is TRBV6-1, the J call TRBJ2-5; TRBD2 matches 12 bases. This CDR3 has 17 amino acids. Trimming at V came to 8 bases and at J to 4 bases, leaving 14 bases not matched to a gene. Germline CDR1 MNHNS, CDR2 SASEGT.

This chain connects TRBV18 to TRBJ2-5; D gene uncertain. The CDR3 covers 12 residues. Germline lookup yields CDR1 KGHSH and CDR2 LQKENI. Trimming shortened V by 6 bases and J by 2 bases, and 7 bases separated the two germline ends. In nucleotides, the CDR3 is TGTGCCAGCTCGCCGGCTCAAGAGACCCAGTACTTC. It translates to CASSPAQETQYF.

This clonotype occurred a few times. The chain couples TRBV25-1 to TRBJ2-1, with D unresolved. Germline V gene data show CDR1 as MGHDK and CDR2 as SYGVNS. The CDR3 is made up of 15 amino acids. Trimming took off 3 bases at V and 3 bases at J, with 12 bases between the two ends. The CDR3 reads CASSDTIKDYNEQFF. The CDR3 DNA follows: TGTGCCAGCAGTGATACCATCAAGGACTACAATGAGCAGTTCTTC.

Many counts were recorded for this clonotype. CDR3 amino acids: CASSGYGGPPLSTDTQYF. For the CDR3, the DNA is TGTGCCAGCAGCGGGTACGGGGGACCTCCCTTAAGCACAGATACGCAGTATTTT. The chain combines TRBV7-3 with TRBJ2-3; D may be TRBD2 (6 bases). V was pared by 5 bases and J by 0 bases, with 21 bases between. The CDR3 sequence is 18 residues long. Germline CDR1 reads SGHTA; CDR2 reads FQGTGA.

This clonotype came up many times. The chain has TRBV12-3 or TRBV12-4 and TRBJ1-2, with D possibly TRBD1 on 6 matching bases. With 3 bases removed from V and 4 bases from J, the gap between germline ends came to 18 bases. The CDR3 is 16 amino acids. CDR3 sequence (DNA): TGTGCCAGCAGTTTTGGGGGGCCCCGTCCTCTCTATGGCTACACCTTC. This sequence encodes CASSFGGPRPLYGYTF.

This clonotype was picked up a small number of times. V is TRBV5-1 and J is TRBJ1-2; tentatively, D is TRBD1 (5 bases). Trimming took 0 bases from V and 8 from J, leaving 20 bases between them. The CDR3 runs to 16 residues. The germline CDR1 and CDR2 sequences are SGHRS and YFSETQ. The CDR3 region has the DNA TGCGCCAGCAGCTTGGACCCAACGGGACCTTTTAAGGGCTACACCTTC. It encodes CASSLDPTGPFKGYTF.

This clonotype was recorded a few times. The chain is built from TRBV6-1 and TRBJ2-5; 7 bases agree with TRBD1. The CDR3 consists of 14 residues. Germline assignment: CDR1 MNHNS and CDR2 SASEGT. Trimming cost V 7 bases and J 1 base; bases outside gene matches: 6. The DNA for the CDR3 is TGTGCCAGCAAACCCAGGGGGACCCAAGAGACCCAGTACTTC. Amino acids: CASKPRGTQETQYF.

V is TRBV11-2 and J is TRBJ2-1, with 9 bases matching TRBD2. The CDR3 totals 16 residues. J gave up 4 bases and V 1 base, and 5 bases lay outside the gene matches. Per germline, CDR1 SGHAT and CDR2 FQNNGV. In DNA, the CDR3 is TGTGCCAGCAGCTTAGGGAGCGGGGGGCCTTACAATGAGCAGTTCTTC. Translation: CASSLGSGGPYNEQFF. Looking up the rest from reference TRBV11-2 and TRBJ2-1 gives the full variable domain: EAGVAQSPRYKIIEKRQSVAFWCNPISGHATLYWYQQILGQGPKLLIQFQNNGVVDDSQLPKDRFSAERLKGVDSTLKIQPAKLEDSAVYLCASSLGSGGPYNEQFFGPGTRLTVL.

This clonotype was detected only a few times. J is TRBJ1-4 and V is TRBV28; D unclear. The CDR3 is 14 residues long. V lost 5 bases and J lost 6, with 13 bases in between. Germline CDR1 is MDHEN and CDR2 is SYDVKM. CDR3 sequence reads: CASSGLGGYEKLFF. DNA for the CDR3: TGTGCCAGCAGTGGGCTCGGAGGGTATGAAAAACTGTTTTTT. The variable domain in full, completed from reference TRBV28 and TRBJ1-4, reads DVKVTQSSRYLVKRTGEKVFLECVQDMDHENMFWYRQDPGLGLRLIYFSYDVKMKEKGDIPEGYSVSREKKERFSLILESASTNQTSMYLCASSGLGGYEKLFFGSGTQLSVL.

In this sample, this clonotype turned up many times. The V call is TRBV5-1, the J call TRBJ1-1; no firm D call. The CDR3 extends over 13 amino acids. Germline values: CDR1 SGHRS, CDR2 YFSETQ. Trimming took 4 bases from V and 0 from J, leaving 7 bases between them. CDR3 sequence: CASSVDVNTEAFF. In DNA form, the CDR3 reads TGCGCCAGCAGCGTTGACGTGAACACTGAAGCTTTCTTT.

This chain joins TRBV11-2 and TRBJ2-3; possibly TRBD2 for D (5 bases). The CDR3 consists of 18 residues. Deletions cut 2 bases from V and 6 bases from J, with 24 bases between. The germline V gene encodes CDR1 SGHAT and CDR2 FQNNGV. The CDR3 nucleotides are TGTGCCAGCAGCTTATTGGCGGGTGGTAGATCGAGGCATGATACGCAGTATTTT. It encodes CASSLLAGGRSRHDTQYF.

This clonotype was detected only a few times. The genes are TRBV19 and TRBJ2-7; 7 positions agree with TRBD1. The CDR3 is 13 residues long. With 5 bases clipped from V and 9 bases from J, the junction kept 10 bases outside the gene matches. CDR1 and CDR2 from the germline V gene are LNHDA and SQIVND (reference sequence). The CDR3 DNA sequence: TGTGCCAGTAGTGCCACACACAGGGGTTTGCAGTACTTC. Its translation: CASSATHRGLQYF.

This clonotype was seen only a few times. The gene calls are TRBV6-2 or TRBV6-3 and TRBJ2-7; TRBD1 matches at 8 bases. V trimming: 6 bases; J trimming: 0 bases; junction bases outside the gene matches: 7. This CDR3 comprises 15 residues. From germline, CDR1 is MNHEY and CDR2 SVGEGT. CDR3 loop: CASRRQGSRSYEQYF. The CDR3, as DNA: TGTGCCAGCAGAAGACAGGGGTCTCGCTCCTACGAGCAGTACTTC.

This clonotype has just a few counts. The V gene is TRBV6-5, the J gene TRBJ2-5; TRBD2 agrees at 7 bases. The V segment lost 0 bases and the J segment 4 bases; nucleotides outside the gene matches: 5. The CDR3 sequence is 15 residues long. Germline CDR1 and CDR2: MNHEY and SVGAGI. CDR3 nucleotides: TGTGCCAGCAGTTACTCGGGCGGGAGTGCAGAGACCCAGTACTTC. Its protein product is CASSYSGGSAETQYF.

This chain joins TRBV5-6 and TRBJ2-7; no reliable D call. V lost 5 bases and J lost 3, with 15 bases in between. Germline CDR1 SGHDT, CDR2 YYEEEE. The CDR3 contains 14 residues. The CDR3 sequence: CASSSESAIYEQYF. The CDR3 DNA is TGTGCCAGCAGTTCGGAATCAGCCATCTACGAGCAGTACTTC.